Below, 8 T cell receptor beta chains from the same sample are listed, as sequenced in a study of Ad26.COV2.S vaccination and SARS-CoV-2 variants. Treatment noted: 15 to 20 received Ad26.COV2.S at low or high dose, single or two shots; 5 received placebo; per-sample allocation not given. Samples analyzed were those drawn on day 63 after the first vaccine or placebo injection. The protocol was immunoSEQ multiplex PCR, while the TCRdb copy is restricted to in-frame clones and leaves out a portion. The repertoire consists of about 350,000 clones, with 70% to 90% occurring once and the leading ten covering approximately 3.5%. The starting material was peripheral blood, obtained in a trial of Ad26.COV2.S vaccine versus placebo. The receptor set was obtained from a person between 18 and 59 years old who received the Ad26.COV2.S COVID-19 vaccine or a placebo.

This clone showed up just once. This chain's CDR3 is CASSPQGGSYEQYF. CDR3 bases: TGTGCCAGCAGCCCACAGGGGGGCTCCTACGAGCAGTACTTC. The V gene is TRBV7-2, the J gene TRBJ2-7; 8 bases fit TRBD1. With 5 bases clipped from V and 0 bases from J, the junction kept 3 bases outside the gene matches. The CDR3 sequence is 14 residues long. CDR1 is SGHTA and CDR2 is FQGNSA in the germline V gene.

This clone appeared once. The J gene is TRBJ2-1, the V gene TRBV5-1; D is uncertain. Germline V gene data show CDR1 as SGHRS and CDR2 as YFSETQ. V lost 2 bases and J lost 8, with 8 bases in between. The CDR3 is 12 amino acids. The CDR3 loop is CASSLRADEQFF. DNA of the CDR3: TGCGCCAGCAGCTTAAGGGCCGATGAGCAGTTCTTC. The entire variable domain, with the rest obtained from reference TRBV5-1 and TRBJ2-1, is as follows: KAGVTQTPRYLIKTRGQQVTLSCSPISGHRSVSWYQQTPGQGLQFLFEYFSETQRNKGNFPGRFSGRQFSNSRSEMNVSTLELGDSALYLCASSLRADEQFFGPGTRLTVL.

The chain combines TRBV5-1 with TRBJ1-2; TRBD1 is a possible D gene (6 bases). This CDR3 has 13 residues. The V end was cut by 4 bases, the J end by 3 bases, with 10 bases between. CDR1 SGHRS and CDR2 YFSETQ come from the germline V gene. The CDR3 loop is CASSTTGDYGYTF. For the CDR3, the DNA is TGCGCCAGCAGCACGACAGGAGACTATGGCTACACCTTC.

This rearrangement joins TRBV10-1 to TRBJ2-1, with a tentative D call TRBD1 (5 bases). From germline, CDR1 is WNHNN and CDR2 SYGVQD (reference sequence). Trimming cost V 5 bases and J 4 bases, with 9 bases left between them. The CDR3 is 13 residues long. The CDR3 nucleotides are TGCGCCAGCAGTCGACAGAAGTACAATGAGCAGTTCTTC. Its protein is CASSRQKYNEQFF.

The J gene is TRBJ2-5, the V gene TRBV6-5; 9 bases align to TRBD2. V was pared by 8 bases and J by 1 base, with 5 bases of the junction left unmatched. The CDR3 has 14 amino acids. Germline V gene data show CDR1 as MNHEY and CDR2 as SVGAGI. CDR3 sequence: CASVGAGGQETQYF. CDR3 DNA sequence: TGTGCCAGCGTGGGAGCGGGGGGCCAAGAGACCCAGTACTTC.

This sequence joins TRBV6-2 or TRBV6-3 and TRBJ2-5, with D unclear. The CDR3 length is 13 residues. The germline gives CDR1 MNHEY, CDR2 SVGEGT. V was shortened by 0 bases and J by 5 bases, with 7 bases between the two germline ends. This CDR3 is CASSYSIRETQYF. DNA for the CDR3: TGTGCCAGCAGTTACTCGATACGGGAGACCCAGTACTTC.

This sequence joins TRBV6-5 and TRBJ2-7; 8 nucleotides agree with TRBD1. V lost 1 base and J lost 0; bases outside the gene matches: 2. Germline V gene data show CDR1 as MNHEY and CDR2 as SVGAGI. The CDR3 runs to 15 residues. The CDR3 region has the DNA TGTGCCAGCAGTTACTGGACAGGGATCTCCTACGAGCAGTACTTC. The encoded protein is CASSYWTGISYEQYF.

The chain couples TRBV9 to TRBJ2-7; possible D gene TRBD2, 7 bases. Germline V gene data show CDR1 as SGDLS and CDR2 as YYNGEE. Trimming removed 3 bases at V and 3 bases at J, with 13 bases between. This CDR3 has 14 residues. The CDR3 DNA reads TGTGCCAGCAGCGAGGGGGGAGGGAACTACGAGCAGTACTTC. Protein: CASSEGGGNYEQYF.